The rows below give T cell receptor beta chains drawn from one sample of a study of OX40 agonist ivuxolimab in advanced cancers. Clones were read by immunoSEQ multiplex PCR, and TCRdb kept only the in-frame ones, dropping some. The sample yields about 28,000 clones, 84% seen once. The source was CD4+ or CD8+ T cells sorted from blood, collected in a trial of the OX40 agonist ivuxolimab. All receptors derive from an adult with an advanced solid tumor such as melanoma, head and neck, liver or kidney cancer. CDR3s include the opening cysteine and the closing phenylalanine or tryptophan. Fields, in order: V gene, D gene, CDR3 protein. A D gene is named only where the DNA matches it firmly.

v_call: TRBV6-1; d_call: TRBD1; cdr3_aa: CASSEAWTGGYEQYF
v_call: TRBV9; d_call: NA; cdr3_aa: CASSVGPAGYGYTF
v_call: TRBV6-5; d_call: NA; cdr3_aa: CASSYGVTGELFF
v_call: TRBV5-1; d_call: NA; cdr3_aa: CASSGADSHYGYTF
v_call: TRBV27; d_call: TRBD1; cdr3_aa: CASSLSQGARDTGELFF
v_call: TRBV11-2; d_call: NA; cdr3_aa: CASSHGGGYTEAFF
v_call: TRBV6-4; d_call: NA; cdr3_aa: CASSVSGSYNEQFF
v_call: TRBV4-1; d_call: NA; cdr3_aa: CASSQDRNGNTEAFF
v_call: TRBV9; d_call: TRBD1; cdr3_aa: CASSVGQGYGYTF
v_call: TRBV5-6; d_call: TRBD1; cdr3_aa: CASSIQGTGPLYNEQFF
v_call: TRBV11-2; d_call: TRBD1; cdr3_aa: CASSLDRQGAYEQYF
v_call: TRBV6-1; d_call: TRBD2; cdr3_aa: CASSEVVAGGGLNEQFF
v_call: TRBV5-6; d_call: NA; cdr3_aa: CASSFGVGQPQHF
v_call: TRBV7-8; d_call: NA; cdr3_aa: CASSAPEQFF
v_call: TRBV4-1; d_call: NA; cdr3_aa: CASSPLWVTGNTIYF
v_call: TRBV28; d_call: TRBD1; cdr3_aa: CAIDRGGGTEAFF